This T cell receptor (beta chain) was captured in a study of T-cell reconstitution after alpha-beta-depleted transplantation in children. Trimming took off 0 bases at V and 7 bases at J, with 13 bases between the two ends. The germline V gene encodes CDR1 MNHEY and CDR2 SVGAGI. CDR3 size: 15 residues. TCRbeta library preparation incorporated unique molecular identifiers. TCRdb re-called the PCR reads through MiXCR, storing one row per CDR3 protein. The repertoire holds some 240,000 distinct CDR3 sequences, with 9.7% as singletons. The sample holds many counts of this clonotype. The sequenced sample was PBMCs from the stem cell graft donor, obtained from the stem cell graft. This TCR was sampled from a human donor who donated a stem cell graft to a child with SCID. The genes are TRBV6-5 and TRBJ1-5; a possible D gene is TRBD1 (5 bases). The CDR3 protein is CASSYSRLGGQPQHF. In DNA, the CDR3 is TGTGCCAGCAGTTACTCGAGACTGGGGGGGCAGCCCCAGCATTTT.